This T cell receptor (beta chain) is drawn from a study of tumor-infiltrating lymphocytes in localized non-small cell lung cancer. Overall study: The cohort mixed smokers and never-smokers, several histologies, and some post-neoadjuvant-chemotherapy samples. Study-wide results and limits: TCR sequencing covered a subset of patients with enough tissue. Different pieces of the same tissue went to different assays, confounding technical variation with intratumor heterogeneity. Recurrence-free survival showed no association with tumor T-cell fraction.

The method was immunoSEQ multiplex PCR; TCRdb's version includes in-frame clones alone and lacks a portion of them. The sample consists of 15,000 to 20,000 clones, approximately 73% of them appearing once. The CDR3 loop spans 16 amino acids. Germline V gene lookup returns CDR1 MDHEN and CDR2 SYDVKM. V lost 5 bases to trimming and J lost 2 bases, with 16 bases between them. Regarding this clone: Its antigen remains unknown.

The sequence came from a human donor with non-small cell lung cancer. This sequence joins TRBV28 and TRBJ1-3, with a possible D match to TRBD1 (6 bases). Source material: lung tumor tissue. The CDR3 nucleotides are TGTGCCAGCAGTGGAGAGACAAGGGGGGCTGGAAACACCATATATTTT. Translating it yields CASSGETRGAGNTIYF. Full variable domain (remainder filled in from reference TRBV28 and TRBJ1-3): DVKVTQSSRYLVKRTGEKVFLECVQDMDHENMFWYRQDPGLGLRLIYFSYDVKMKEKGDIPEGYSVSREKKERFSLILESASTNQTSMYLCASSGETRGAGNTIYFGEGSWLTVV.